This T cell receptor (beta chain) is drawn from a study of shared clonotypes between healthy human individuals. As defined, naive CD8 cells were CD45RO-negative and positively selected for CCR7, with terminally differentiated effector memory CD45RA+ cells excluded. V gave up 5 bases and J gave up 1 base, with 11 bases separating them. CDR1 is MNHEY and CDR2 is SMNVEV in the germline V gene (reference sequence). The CDR3 is made up of 14 amino acids. Several immunoSEQ 96-well plates shared each subset's DNA, each plate a replicate. This table comes from immunoSEQ multiplex PCR, and its TCRdb copy is limited to in-frame clones, with some not included. The table records around 2,000,000 clones, less than 95% of them present only once.

The chain uses TRBV27 and TRBJ1-1, with D tentatively TRBD1 (6 bases). The receptor was derived from a man aged 18 to 29 in good health. Sample: naive CD8+ T cells sorted from blood. The CDR3 sequence: CASSPWTANTEAFF. The CDR3 DNA reads TGTGCCAGCAGTCCCTGGACAGCGAACACTGAAGCTTTCTTT.